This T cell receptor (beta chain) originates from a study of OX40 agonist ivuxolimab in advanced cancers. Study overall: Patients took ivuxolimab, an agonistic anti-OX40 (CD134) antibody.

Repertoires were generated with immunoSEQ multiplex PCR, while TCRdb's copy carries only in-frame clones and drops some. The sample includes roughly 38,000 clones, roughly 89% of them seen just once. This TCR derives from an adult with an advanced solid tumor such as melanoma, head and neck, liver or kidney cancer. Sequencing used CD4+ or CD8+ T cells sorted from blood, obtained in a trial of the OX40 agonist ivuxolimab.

CDR3 nucleotides: TGCAGCACCCAGGTTAACTATGGCTACACCTTC. This codes for CSTQVNYGYTF. The chain is built from TRBV20-1 and TRBJ1-2; no clear D. This CDR3 comprises 11 residues. In germline, CDR1 is DFQATT, CDR2 SNEGSKA (reference sequence).